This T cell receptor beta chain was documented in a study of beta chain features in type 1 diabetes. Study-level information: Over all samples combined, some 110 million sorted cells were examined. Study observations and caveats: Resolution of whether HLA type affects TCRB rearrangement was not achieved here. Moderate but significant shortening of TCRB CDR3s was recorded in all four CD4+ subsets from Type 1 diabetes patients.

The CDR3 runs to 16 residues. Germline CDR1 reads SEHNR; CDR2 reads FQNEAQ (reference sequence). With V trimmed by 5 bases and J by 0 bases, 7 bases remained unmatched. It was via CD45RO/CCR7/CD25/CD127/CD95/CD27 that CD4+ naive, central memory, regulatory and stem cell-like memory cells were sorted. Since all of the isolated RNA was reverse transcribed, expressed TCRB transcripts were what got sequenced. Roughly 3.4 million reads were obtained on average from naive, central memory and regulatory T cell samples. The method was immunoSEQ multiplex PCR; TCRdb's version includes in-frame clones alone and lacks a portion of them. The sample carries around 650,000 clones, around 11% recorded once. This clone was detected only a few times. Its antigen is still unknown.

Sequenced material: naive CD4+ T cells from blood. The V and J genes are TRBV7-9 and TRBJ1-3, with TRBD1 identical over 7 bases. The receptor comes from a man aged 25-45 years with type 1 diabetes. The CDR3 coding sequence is TGTGCCAGCAGCGCACAACAGGGGAGCTCTGGAAACACCATATATTTT. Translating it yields CASSAQQGSSGNTIYF.